A selection of T cell receptor beta chains follows, all from one sample in a study of PD-1 blockade in classical Hodgkin lymphoma. Libraries were prepared by immunoSEQ multiplex PCR; TCRdb keeps only in-frame clonotypes and omits some of them. The sample shows around 96,000 clones, 65% to 85% of them seen only once. This specimen was peripheral blood mononuclear cells (PBMCs), taken at baseline. The origin of the receptors is a human donor with classical Hodgkin lymphoma. CDR3s leave out the opening cysteine and the closing phenylalanine or tryptophan.

J: TRBJ1-1; V: TRBV30; CDR3: AWSKAGGRAFEAF
J: TRBJ2-3; V: TRBV10-3; CDR3: AHGGQGLADTQY
J: TRBJ2-7; V: TRBV28; CDR3: ASSLPGTGYEQY
J: TRBJ2-3; V: TRBV5-1; CDR3: ASSSRTGSTDTQY
J: TRBJ2-7; V: TRBV7-2; CDR3: ASSLDGLGSYEQY
J: TRBJ2-1; V: TRBV7-2; CDR3: ASSSQGWNEQF
J: TRBJ2-7; V: TRBV27; CDR3: ASSLRDASYEQY
J: TRBJ1-1; V: TRBV19; CDR3: ASTAQGHGNTEAF
J: TRBJ1-2; V: TRBV4-2; CDR3: ASSQEGSSLGKGYT
J: TRBJ1-1; V: TRBV7-2; CDR3: ASNQGFAEAF